This T cell receptor beta chain was retrieved from a study of blood T cell repertoires in COVID-19. Study background: Nucleic acid was either cDNA or gDNA, and it came from T cells, B-cell-depleted T cells, or PBMCs.

Germline CDR1 KGHSH, CDR2 LQKENI. This CDR3 spans 15 amino acids. The V and J ends lost 3 bases and 2 bases, in that order; junction bases with no gene match: 4. The data were produced by immunoSEQ multiplex PCR, yet TCRdb's version contains in-frame clones alone and is incomplete. This sample has roughly 300,000 clones, with approximately 81% found just once. The sample comprised peripheral blood. This clonotype was obtained from a woman aged 55 to 70 with active or convalescent COVID-19. The chain has TRBV18 and TRBJ1-1, with 9 bases fitting TRBD1. CDR3 DNA sequence: TGTGCCAGCTCACCCTCGGACAGGGGTAACACTGAAGCTTTCTTT. Translated, it gives CASSPSDRGNTEAFF.